The 6 T cell receptor beta chains in this list originate from one sample, sequenced in a study of cytomegalovirus exposure and HLA in healthy donors. It was with 60 Vbeta and 13 Jbeta primers that the PCR ran. Profiled with immunoSEQ multiplex PCR; TCRdb holds only in-frame clones, not every one. The sample carries under 300,000 clones, around 80% recorded once. The specimen was PBMCs. Every receptor here comes from a woman aged 60 to 75 in good health and CMV-seropositive.

The V and J genes are TRBV4-1 and TRBJ2-1; TRBD2 agrees at 8 bases. The ends lost 4 bases at V and 8 bases at J; junction bases unmatched: 4. The CDR3 covers 13 residues. Germline-derived CDR1 and CDR2 are MGHRA and YSYEKL. CDR3 protein: CASSRSGSYEQFF. In nucleotides, the CDR3 is TGCGCCAGCAGCCGAAGCGGGAGCTATGAGCAGTTCTTC.

The chain has TRBV5-1 and TRBJ2-3; TRBD1 might be the D (6 bases). Trimming left V 2 bases short and J 0 bases short, with 10 bases between. Germline CDR1 reads SGHRS; CDR2 reads YFSETQ. The CDR3 extends over 15 amino acids. Written as DNA, the CDR3 is TGCGCCAGCAGCTTCCAGGGGAGAAGCACAGATACGCAGTATTTT. Translation: CASSFQGRSTDTQYF.

The gene calls are TRBV7-9 and TRBJ1-1; 8 nucleotides match TRBD1. The V gene end was trimmed by 6 bases and the J gene end by 5 bases; junction bases not matched to a gene: 8. Germline CDR1 SEHNR, CDR2 FQNEAQ (reference sequence). The CDR3 spans 14 residues. The CDR3 region has the DNA TGTGCCAGCAGGCTGGGACAGGAGGGGACTGAAGCTTTCTTT. Protein: CASRLGQEGTEAFF. Supplemented by reference TRBV7-9 and TRBJ1-1, the full variable domain reads DTGVSQNPRHKITKRGQNVTFRCDPISEHNRLYWYRQTLGQGPEFLTYFQNEAQLEKSRLLSDRFSAERPKGSFSTLEIQRTEQGDSAMYLCASRLGQEGTEAFFGQGTRLTVV.

The chain uses TRBV28 and TRBJ2-1; 9 bases are shared with TRBD2. V dropped 5 bases and J dropped 7; count of bases not matched to a gene: 6. This CDR3 contains 14 residues. CDR1 MDHEN and CDR2 SYDVKM come from the germline V gene. CDR3 DNA sequence: TGTGCCAGCAGTCCGGGGACTAGCCAGAATGAGCAGTTCTTC. It is translated as CASSPGTSQNEQFF.

This rearrangement joins TRBV10-1 to TRBJ1-2; D is undetermined. CDR3 size: 13 residues. Germline CDR1 WNHNN, CDR2 SYGVQD (reference sequence). Trimming took off 8 bases at V and 8 bases at J, with 18 bases between the two ends. The CDR3 protein is CASGFYGVGGYTF. As DNA, the CDR3 is TGCGCCAGCGGTTTCTACGGGGTTGGAGGCTACACCTTC.

The rearrangement links TRBV2 to TRBJ2-5; 7 bases fit TRBD2. This CDR3 comprises 13 residues. The germline V gene has CDR1 SNHLY and CDR2 FYNNEI. After removal of 7 bases from V and 9 bases from J, the junction contained 11 bases not matched to a gene. DNA of the CDR3: TGTGCCAGCATTACCGGGACTACCCAGCCCCAGTACTTC. It yields the protein CASITGTTQPQYF.